Following are 21 T cell receptor beta chains from one sample sequenced in a study of shared clonotypes between healthy human individuals. The table came from immunoSEQ multiplex PCR; TCRdb's copy has only in-frame clones and leaves some out. The data hold 2 million to 2.5 million clones, with 95% observed a single time. The source material was naive CD4+ T cells sorted from blood. Subset of the sample: CD45RA+ positively selected. Source of these receptors: a man aged 18 to 30 in good health.

The chain combines TRBV29-1 with TRBJ1-5; D perhaps matches TRBD1 (6 bases). CDR1 and CDR2 (germline): SQVTM, ANQGSEA. Deletions cut 3 bases from V and 10 bases from J, with 19 bases between. This CDR3 region has 14 residues. Here the CDR3 reads CSVDRGGPLEPQHF. The CDR3 nucleotides are TGCAGCGTTGATCGGGGGGGGCCCTTGGAACCCCAGCATTTT.

This clone was detected only a few times. V usage is TRBV2 and J usage is TRBJ2-5; 7 positions agree with TRBD2. Germline V gene data show CDR1 as SNHLY and CDR2 as FYNNEI. The V gene end was trimmed by 7 bases and the J gene end by 0 bases; junction bases not matched to a gene: 8. This CDR3 region has 15 residues. CDR3 bases: TGTGCCAGCACCTTCCATCGGGGGGACCAAGAGACCCAGTACTTC. Encoded protein: CASTFHRGDQETQYF.

This sequence joins TRBV6-6 and TRBJ1-5; 9 bases match TRBD1. Unmatched junction bases numbered 15, after V lost 5 bases and J lost 10 bases. Looked up from germline, CDR1 is MNHNY and CDR2 is SVGAGI (reference sequence). This CDR3 spans 16 amino acids. CDR3 sequence: CASSPSQTGGLGPQHF. As DNA, the CDR3 is TGTGCCAGCAGTCCCAGTCAAACAGGGGGCTTGGGACCCCAGCATTTT.

This clone was seen once. V is TRBV5-4 and J is TRBJ1-6, with 12 bases that match TRBD1. The CDR3 sequence is 17 residues long. V gave up 0 bases and J gave up 10 bases; unmatched junction bases: 8. Per germline, CDR1 SGHNT and CDR2 YYREEE (reference sequence). CDR3 sequence: CASSLAPGTGGSSPLHF. CDR3 in DNA: TGTGCCAGCAGCTTGGCCCCCGGGACAGGGGGCTCATCACCCCTCCACTTT.

CDR3 nucleotides: TGTGCCAGCAGCTTAGCAGGGGGCCGTGAGCAGTTCTTC. Translating gives CASSLAGGREQFF. The rearrangement links TRBV7-2 to TRBJ2-1; 7 bases align to TRBD1. The germline CDR1 and CDR2 sequences are SGHTA and FQGNSA. V gave up 0 bases and J gave up 9 bases; unmatched junction bases: 2. The CDR3 length is 13 residues.

Concerning this clone itself: Other nucleotide sequences in the sample specify the same CDR3. The rearrangement joins TRBV11-2 to TRBJ1-2; D might be TRBD1 (5 bases). Germline lookup yields CDR1 SGHAT and CDR2 FQNNGV. V lost 0 bases and J 3 bases, leaving 5 bases between the germline ends. The CDR3 is 13 residues long. CDR3 nucleotide sequence: TGTGCCAGCAGCTTAGACAGGGACTATGGCTACACCTTC. Its protein product is CASSLDRDYGYTF.

V gene TRBV4-1 combines with J gene TRBJ2-2; D not resolved. Trimming took 1 base from V and 3 from J, leaving 3 bases between them. Germline values: CDR1 MGHRA, CDR2 YSYEKL. This CDR3 has 13 residues. In DNA, the CDR3 is TGCGCCAGCAGCCAAGCCTACACCGGGGAGCTGTTTTTT. This gives the protein CASSQAYTGELFF.

The chain joins TRBV6-1 to TRBJ2-7; either TRBD1 or TRBD2 may supply D (5 bases each). The CDR3 length is 15 residues. V was cut by 6 bases and J by 0 bases, with 15 bases left in between. Germline V CDR1 and CDR2: MNHNS, SASEGT. CDR3 in DNA: TGTGCCAGCAGCTCCAGGGAGTTGGGCTCCTACGAGCAGTACTTC. It yields the protein CASSSRELGSYEQYF.

On this clone: Other DNA sequences in this sample translate to the same CDR3. The J gene is TRBJ2-2, the V gene TRBV5-1; 8 bases fit TRBD1. This CDR3 has 15 amino acids. Germline CDR1 reads SGHRS; CDR2 reads YFSETQ. V lost 0 bases to trimming and J lost 4 bases; unmatched junction nucleotides: 2. DNA for the CDR3: TGCGCCAGCAGCTTGGACACAGGGGGCACCGGGGAGCTGTTTTTT. This codes for CASSLDTGGTGELFF.

This chain links TRBV10-3 with TRBJ1-2, with TRBD1 identical over 9 bases. Germline CDR1 and CDR2: ENHRY and SYGVKD. The CDR3 runs 15 residues. V trimming: 0 bases; J trimming: 6 bases; junction bases outside the gene matches: 5. The CDR3 is CAISESGTGFDGYTF. The CDR3, as DNA: TGTGCCATCAGTGAGTCAGGGACAGGGTTCGATGGCTACACCTTC.

V is TRBV6-6 and J is TRBJ2-2; D is unresolved. Germline lookup yields CDR1 MNHNY and CDR2 SVGAGI (reference sequence). Trimming stripped 1 base from V and 4 bases from J, with 7 bases between. The CDR3 runs 14 residues. In DNA form, the CDR3 reads TGTGCCAGCAGTTACTTGGGATCCACCGGGGAGCTGTTTTTT. Its protein product is CASSYLGSTGELFF.

The chain combines TRBV10-1 with TRBJ2-5; 8 bases fit TRBD1. Germline V gene lookup returns CDR1 WNHNN and CDR2 SYGVQD (reference sequence). The length of the CDR3 is 16 residues. The trim removed 8 bases at V and 4 bases at J, leaving 15 bases unmatched. CDR3 in amino acids: CASSTDRVEGLETQYF. The CDR3 coding sequence is TGCGCCAGCTCTACGGACAGGGTCGAGGGGTTAGAGACCCAGTACTTC.

The V gene is TRBV13, the J gene TRBJ2-7; the match to TRBD2 covers 13 bases. CDR1 and CDR2 (germline): PRHDT, FYEKMQ (reference sequence). CDR3 length equals 16 residues. With 0 bases clipped from V and 3 bases from J, the junction kept 2 bases outside the gene matches. The CDR3 DNA is TGTGCCAGCAGCTTAGGCGGGACTAGCGGGATCTACGAGCAGTACTTC. It encodes CASSLGGTSGIYEQYF.

The J gene is TRBJ1-2, the V gene TRBV10-3; possibly TRBD1 for D (6 bases). The CDR3 is made up of 15 amino acids. Trimming removed 0 bases from V and 1 base from J, with 9 bases in between. Germline V CDR1 and CDR2: ENHRY, SYGVKD. This chain's CDR3 is CAISESTGLNYGYTF. CDR3 bases: TGTGCCATCAGTGAGTCAACAGGGCTTAACTATGGCTACACCTTC.

The chain is built from TRBV5-1 and TRBJ2-4, with TRBD1 matching over 8 bases. The CDR3 runs 17 residues. CDR1 and CDR2 (germline): SGHRS, YFSETQ. V lost 3 bases and J lost 8; bases outside the gene matches: 16. CDR3 nucleotides: TGCGCCAGCAGCTCTTGGAGACAGGGGAAACCCCAGGACATTCAGTACTTC. Translated, it gives CASSSWRQGKPQDIQYF.

This clone has only one observation. V and J are TRBV6-6 and TRBJ2-7; the D gene is possibly TRBD1 (6 bases). The CDR3 runs to 15 residues. Germline V lookup: CDR1 MNHNY, CDR2 SVGAGI (reference sequence). The V end was cut by 2 bases, the J end by 4 bases, with 15 bases between. The CDR3 spells CASSYDRTALYEQYF. The CDR3 DNA reads TGTGCCAGCAGTTACGATCGGACAGCCCTGTACGAGCAGTACTTC.

The V call is TRBV19, the J call TRBJ2-7; D remains ambiguous. Germline loops: CDR1 LNHDA, CDR2 SQIVND (reference sequence). The ends were cut back, 5 bases at V and 2 bases at J, with 10 bases in the middle. There are 13 residues in the CDR3. The CDR3 sequence: CASSQQAAYEQYF. The CDR3 bases are TGTGCCAGTAGTCAGCAGGCAGCCTACGAGCAGTACTTC.

The gene calls are TRBV2 and TRBJ2-5; 7 bases agree with TRBD2. Unmatched junction bases numbered 6, after V lost 2 bases and J lost 3 bases. Germline assignment: CDR1 SNHLY and CDR2 FYNNEI. The CDR3 contains 15 residues. This CDR3 is CASSEIGTTKETQYF. CDR3 DNA: TGTGCCAGCAGTGAAATTGGGACTACCAAAGAGACCCAGTACTTC.

In the case of this clone: One junction end disagrees with the germline gene, perhaps due to a read error. The chain uses TRBV7-7 and TRBJ2-5, with a possible D match to TRBD2 (6 bases). The CDR3 is 15 residues long. In germline, CDR1 is SSHAT, CDR2 FNYEAQ (reference sequence). The CDR3 DNA sequence: TGTGCTAGCAGCTTAGCGCGGGTAGCGGACGGGACCCAGTACTTC. Translating gives CASSLARVADGTQYF. Combining the CDR3 with reference TRBV7-7 and TRBJ2-5 gives the whole variable domain GAGVSQSPRYKVTKRGQDVTLRCDPISSHATLYWYQQALGQGPEFLTYFNYEAQPDKSGLPSDRFSAERPEGSISTLTIQRTEQRDSAMYRCASSLARVADGTQYFGPGTRLLVL.

This clone occurred once. The V call is TRBV5-4, the J call TRBJ2-7; TRBD2 might be the D (6 bases). In germline, CDR1 is SGHNT, CDR2 YYREEE (reference sequence). Trimming stripped 0 bases from V and 5 bases from J, with 15 bases between. CDR3 length: 15 amino acids. CDR3 sequence: CASSLVRGLRNEQYF. The CDR3 bases are TGTGCCAGCAGCTTGGTGCGGGGTCTACGCAACGAGCAGTACTTC.

Note on this clone: The same CDR3 can be traced to other DNA sequences in this sample. This sequence joins TRBV4-1 and TRBJ1-5; D uncertain. The CDR3 extends over 15 amino acids. The V gene lost 0 bases and the J gene lost 2 bases, with 8 bases spanning the gap. Germline values: CDR1 MGHRA, CDR2 YSYEKL. Here the CDR3 reads CASSQEGLGNQPQHF. CDR3 DNA sequence: TGCGCCAGCAGCCAAGAAGGCCTTGGCAATCAGCCCCAGCATTTT.